A selection of T cell receptor beta chains follows, all from one sample in a study of vaccination effects on CD4 cells after COVID-19. The protocol was immunoSEQ multiplex PCR, while the TCRdb copy is restricted to in-frame clones and leaves out a portion. The data contain 15,000 to 20,000 clones, 65% to 75% of them singletons. The antigens for these receptors are not known. Source: CD4+ T cells from PBMCs cultured with SARS-CoV-2 spike peptides, taken after COVID-19 vaccination. The source is a human donor who had a prior SARS-CoV-2 infection. CDR3s include the opening cysteine and the closing phenylalanine or tryptophan. The D gene is left open where the match is weak. Part of the rows lack a size; the others show once, few, many or a class for expanded clones.

cdr3_aa,cdr3_nt,clone_size,d_call,v_call,j_call
CASSPYRDDNEQFF,TGTGCCAGCTCACCGTACCGGGACGACAATGAGCAGTTCTTC,few,.,TRBV18,TRBJ2-1
CASSLAPVSTDTQYF,TGTGCCAGCAGCTTGGCGCCAGTCAGCACAGATACGCAGTATTTT,.,.,TRBV5-5,TRBJ2-3
CAWSVLSPGQGDGETQYF,TGTGCCTGGAGTGTACTGTCCCCCGGACAGGGTGATGGAGAGACCCAGTACTTC,.,TRBD1,TRBV30,TRBJ2-5
CASSTPGGGDTGELFF,TGTGCCAGTAGTACCCCTGGTGGGGGCGACACCGGGGAGCTGTTTTTT,.,.,TRBV19,TRBJ2-2
CASSTAINEKLFF,TGTGCCAGCTCCACCGCTATTAATGAAAAACTGTTTTTT,.,.,TRBV18,TRBJ1-4
CASGLQTTNYGYTF,TGTGCCAGCGGACTACAGACTACTAACTATGGCTACACCTTC,.,.,TRBV7-9,TRBJ1-2
CASSMRPQDEQYF,TGTGCCAGTAGTATGCGACCGCAGGACGAGCAGTACTTC,.,.,TRBV19,TRBJ2-7
CASSKERDRGYSNQPQHF,TGTGCCAGCAGCAAAGAAAGGGACAGGGGCTATAGCAATCAGCCCCAGCATTTT,.,.,TRBV21-1,TRBJ1-5
CASSLLAGGRNEQFF,TGTGCCAGCAGCTTACTAGCGGGGGGGCGCAATGAGCAGTTCTTC,few,TRBD2,TRBV7-9,TRBJ2-1
CASSPQLAGPWNEQFF,TGTGCCAGCAGCCCTCAGCTAGCGGGACCGTGGAATGAGCAGTTCTTC,.,TRBD2,TRBV6-2/TRBV6-3,TRBJ2-1
CASSVVVWGASNNEQFF,TGTGCCAGCAGCGTAGTTGTATGGGGGGCGAGCAACAATGAGCAGTTCTTC,few,.,TRBV9,TRBJ2-1
CASSSRQGHGYTF,TGTGCCAGCAGTTCCCGACAGGGGCATGGCTACACCTTC,medium-sized,TRBD1,TRBV6-2/TRBV6-3,TRBJ1-2
CASSPPANYGYTF,TGTGCCAGCAGCCCGCCCGCTAACTATGGCTACACCTTC,.,.,TRBV4-2,TRBJ1-2
CASSLNPQGSNTEAFF,TGTGCCAGCTCGCTTAATCCTCAGGGTTCGAACACTGAAGCTTTCTTT,.,.,TRBV18,TRBJ1-1
CASTPVTGDHGYTF,TGTGCCAGCACACCCGTCACAGGGGATCATGGCTACACCTTC,.,TRBD1,TRBV6-5,TRBJ1-2
CASSADNGNEQFF,TGTGCCAGCAGCGCGGACAACGGGAATGAGCAGTTCTTC,.,.,TRBV9,TRBJ2-1
CASSLGRGIASTDTQYF,TGTGCCAGCAGCTTGGGGCGCGGGATCGCTAGCACAGATACGCAGTATTTT,.,.,TRBV5-5,TRBJ2-3
CASSLDGVTDTQYF,TGCGCCAGCAGCTTGGATGGGGTCACAGATACGCAGTATTTT,.,.,TRBV5-1,TRBJ2-3
CASSYRTGASNQPQHF,TGTGCCAGCAGTTACCGGACAGGGGCCAGCAATCAGCCCCAGCATTTT,.,TRBD1,TRBV6-6,TRBJ1-5
CASSRTDGSGNTIYF,TGTGCCAGCAGCCGGACAGACGGCTCTGGAAACACCATATATTTT,.,.,TRBV25-1,TRBJ1-3
CASSLEQASPLHF,TGTGCCAGCAGTTTAGAACAGGCATCACCCCTCCACTTT,.,.,TRBV12-3/TRBV12-4,TRBJ1-6
CASSPRNNEQFF,TGTGCCAGCAGCCCCAGGAACAATGAGCAGTTCTTC,.,.,TRBV6-5,TRBJ2-1
CASSLVFGGRGNEQFF,TGTGCCAGCAGCTTAGTTTTCGGGGGCCGGGGGAATGAGCAGTTCTTC,.,.,TRBV11-2,TRBJ2-1
CASSLGTGGGYQPQHF,TGTGCCAGCAGCCTCGGGACAGGGGGGGGATATCAGCCCCAGCATTTT,.,TRBD1,TRBV7-9,TRBJ1-5
CASSQVVGELFF,TGTGCCAGCAGCCAAGTCGTCGGGGAGCTGTTTTTT,.,.,TRBV3-1/TRBV3-2,TRBJ2-2
CASSLGDENTEAFF,TGTGCCAGCAGCTTAGGGGACGAGAACACTGAAGCTTTCTTT,.,.,TRBV7-8,TRBJ1-1
CASSHVGSYEQYF,TGTGCCAGCAGCCATGTCGGCTCCTACGAGCAGTACTTC,.,.,TRBV14,TRBJ2-7
CASSLTGFGNSPLHF,TGTGCCAGCAGTTTAACGGGGTTTGGTAATTCACCCCTCCACTTT,.,.,TRBV27,TRBJ1-6
CATSREQGDAGELFF,TGTGCCACCAGCAGAGAACAGGGGGATGCCGGGGAGCTGTTTTTT,.,TRBD1,TRBV15,TRBJ2-2
CASSGIVRGNEQFF,TGTGCCAGCAGTGGGATCGTAAGGGGGAATGAGCAGTTCTTC,.,.,TRBV2,TRBJ2-1
CATSRDTSGTVDEQFF,TGTGCCACCAGCAGAGATACTAGCGGGACTGTAGATGAGCAGTTCTTC,.,TRBD2,TRBV15,TRBJ2-1
CASHLVAHGEQFF,TGTGCCAGCCACCTCGTGGCCCACGGTGAGCAGTTCTTC,once,.,TRBV12-3/TRBV12-4,TRBJ2-1
CASSWGTGPSSYNSPLHF,TGCGCCAGCAGCTGGGGGACAGGACCCAGCTCCTATAATTCACCCCTCCACTTT,.,TRBD1,TRBV5-1,TRBJ1-6
CASSTGHWDTQYF,TGTGCCAGCTCAACTGGACACTGGGATACGCAGTATTTT,.,.,TRBV18,TRBJ2-3
CASSWGLAGGHTDTQYF,TGCGCCAGCAGCTGGGGACTAGCGGGAGGCCACACAGATACGCAGTATTTT,.,TRBD2,TRBV5-1,TRBJ2-3
CASSSPLSQGNSPLHF,TGTGCCAGCAGTTCCCCCTTGTCTCAAGGGAATTCACCCCTCCACTTT,once,.,TRBV6-6,TRBJ1-6
CASSLDRNTGELFF,TGTGCCAGCAGTCTGGACAGGAACACCGGGGAGCTGTTTTTT,.,.,TRBV2,TRBJ2-2
CASSDSDATDTQYF,TGTGCCAGCAGTGACTCTGATGCCACAGATACGCAGTATTTT,few,.,TRBV6-4,TRBJ2-3
CASSVGGGASQNIQYF,TGTGCCAGCAGCGTAGGCGGGGGGGCCTCCCAAAACATTCAGTACTTC,.,TRBD2,TRBV9,TRBJ2-4
CATGRLAGGREYNEQFF,TGTGCCACCGGGAGATTGGCGGGAGGAAGGGAATACAATGAGCAGTTCTTC,.,TRBD2,TRBV15,TRBJ2-1
CASSRNGGNTEAFF,TGTGCCAGCAGCCGGAACGGGGGGAACACTGAAGCTTTCTTT,.,.,TRBV7-3,TRBJ1-1
CAWRQVNEQFF,TGTGCCTGGCGACAGGTAAATGAGCAGTTCTTC,.,.,TRBV30,TRBJ2-1